This is a list of T cell receptor beta chains from one sample in a study of T cell clusters in autoimmune cytopenias. TCRdb reprocessed the multiplex PCR reads and keeps a single row for each CDR3 protein, giving no DNA. This table lists nearly 750 distinct CDR3 sequences. These records were also assigned to another study, of T cell repertoires in aging, cancer and after chemotherapy.

Sequences were obtained from peripheral blood. All receptors derive from a human donor in good health. Each CDR3 is given with its conserved first and last residue. Only part of the rows carry a size: once, few, many, or a class if the clone is expanded.

clone size	J gene	V gene	CDR3 protein
large	TRBJ2-2	TRBV18	CASSRQGDVGGELFF
medium-sized	TRBJ2-5	TRBV6-4	CASSGGQDQETQYF
-	TRBJ2-1	TRBV29-1	CSVDLGKGNNEQFF
medium-sized	TRBJ2-2	TRBV6-2/TRBV6-3	CASTPGASVITGELFF
large	TRBJ2-7	TRBV6-6	CASRGGVTIEQYF
medium-sized	TRBJ1-5	TRBV15	CATRNRDQPQHF
hyperexpanded	TRBJ2-6	TRBV29-1	CSVEDRYGANVLTF
medium-sized	TRBJ2-3	TRBV2	CASEGGGDTQYF
medium-sized	TRBJ1-1	TRBV20-1	CSASPGYTEAFF
medium-sized	TRBJ1-4	TRBV20-1	CSVWDIDEKLFF
medium-sized	TRBJ2-1	TRBV25-1	CASSDAGGKFF
medium-sized	TRBJ1-6	TRBV19	CATKGGRYSYNSPLHF
large	TRBJ1-3	TRBV5-6	CASSLEWGGQGGNTIYF
medium-sized	TRBJ1-2	TRBV5-1	CASSLSDPGGRHGYTF
large	TRBJ2-1	TRBV6-4	CASSDLARSYNEQFF
medium-sized	TRBJ2-7	TRBV18	CASSPSGGASTYEQYF
-	TRBJ2-7	TRBV4-1	CASSQGPWEGTYEQYF
medium-sized	TRBJ2-2	TRBV20-1	CSARPPGTSGRYTGELFF
medium-sized	TRBJ1-2	TRBV6-5	CASSQRGFYGYTF
-	TRBJ1-1	TRBV5-1	CASSLVYMNTEAFF
large	TRBJ2-5	TRBV7-2	CASSTTWTAQETQYF
medium-sized	TRBJ2-3	TRBV6-6	CASEQGRADTQYF
large	TRBJ2-1	TRBV18	CASSPGTSGRREQFF
large	TRBJ1-2	TRBV5-5	CASSVRGEGGYTF
large	TRBJ2-2	TRBV6-1	CASSEGASVITGELFF
large	TRBJ2-7	TRBV27	CASRAMSFNEQYF
large	TRBJ2-1	TRBV18	CASSPPSAGHEQFF
-	TRBJ2-1	TRBV6-5	CASREGGEYNEQFF
large	TRBJ2-3	TRBV12-3/TRBV12-4	CASSPRYTQYF
large	TRBJ1-2	TRBV15	CATSRELGGSYGYTF
medium-sized	TRBJ1-6	TRBV5-5	CASSSPGGLGSPLHF
large	TRBJ1-5	TRBV15	CATSRDRTSQPQHF
large	TRBJ2-7	TRBV19	CASSRLAGAWYEQYF
medium-sized	TRBJ2-5	TRBV20-1	CSASGGLGSGVETQYF
large	TRBJ2-3	TRBV29-1	CSVAATGASTDTQYF
-	TRBJ2-7	TRBV5-6	CASSLPSGSSYEQYF
medium-sized	TRBJ2-5	TRBV20-1	CSAPNLVLGQETQYF
large	TRBJ2-1	TRBV6-1	CASSTSLGWVSNEQFF
large	TRBJ2-1	TRBV5-4	CASKPLERSSYNEQFF
-	TRBJ2-7	TRBV28	CASSGPDRGYF
large	TRBJ2-1	TRBV18	CASSQGLAGNEQFF
medium-sized	TRBJ1-4	TRBV5-1	CASSQGEGYEKLFF
medium-sized	TRBJ1-2	TRBV7-2	CASSLAGGTYGYTF
medium-sized	TRBJ2-3	TRBV20-1	CSARPHGLAGSDTQYF
medium-sized	TRBJ1-4	TRBV20-1	CSAPRGEKLFF
medium-sized	TRBJ1-2	TRBV24-1	CATSATRVGYTF
medium-sized	TRBJ2-2	TRBV4-3	CASSPLVGANTGELFF
-	TRBJ2-3	TRBV6-1	CASSAFFAGSGTDTQYF
-	TRBJ2-3	TRBV7-3	CASSWGLAGGNPSTDTQYF
medium-sized	TRBJ1-3	TRBV4-3	CASSQDRWENTIYF
-	TRBJ2-5	TRBV6-5	CASSPAGRETQYF
medium-sized	TRBJ1-1	TRBV5-6	CASSLTGRTEAFF
-	TRBJ2-1	TRBV5-5	CASSLAGPGSSSYNEQFF
medium-sized	TRBJ1-1	TRBV6-2/TRBV6-3	CASSLRAGLGTEAFF
large	TRBJ1-4	TRBV19	CASTLAGDQGGNEKLFF
-	TRBJ2-3	TRBV5-1	CASSLVGSGGDTQYF
-	TRBJ2-7	TRBV6-6	CASETSGRASEQYF
-	TRBJ1-4	TRBV5-1	CASSLGDRQTNEKLFF
large	TRBJ1-5	TRBV12-3/TRBV12-4	CASSPPPGLGQPQHF
medium-sized	TRBJ2-2	TRBV5-5	CASADPAGITGELFF